Listed below are T cell receptor beta chains from one sample, sequenced in a study of blood T cells in healthy people across ages. MiXCR was run by TCRdb on the 5' RACE reads, yielding one entry per CDR3 protein. This sample has approximately 700,000 distinct CDR3 sequences, with roughly 32% found just once. The sequencing sample was made of blood. The receptors stem from a woman older than 75 in good health. Both conserved end residues are part of each CDR3. The D gene is left open where the match is weak. Rows give clone size only sometimes, using once, few, many, or a class for an expanded clone.

clone_size	j_call	d_call	v_call	cdr3_nt	cdr3_aa
many	TRBJ2-3	NA	TRBV20-1	TGCAGTGCCCGAAGGCCAGAAACAAGCACAGATACGCAGTATTTT	CSARRPETSTDTQYF
many	TRBJ1-2	NA	TRBV7-9	TGTGCCAGCAGCTTAGCCCTGATGGGGGGCCAAGCTAACTATGGCTACACCTTC	CASSLALMGGQANYGYTF
NA	TRBJ2-2	TRBD2	TRBV7-2	TGTGCCAGCAGCTTAGGACTAGCGGGGTTTGGCGGGGAGCGGTTTTTT	CASSLGLAGFGGERFF
many	TRBJ2-7	NA	TRBV9	TGTGCCAGCAGCCGTAGCGCGGGGCATAGCTACGAGCAGTACTTC	CASSRSAGHSYEQYF
many	TRBJ2-7	NA	TRBV20-1	TGCAGTGCCTCTTTCGTGCAGCCTGGAACCTTCTCCTACGAGCAGTACTTC	CSASFVQPGTFSYEQYF
NA	TRBJ1-6	TRBD1	TRBV3-1	TGTGCCAGCAAAAGGAACAGGGGATTCGTTGATAATTCACCCCTCCACTTT	CASKRNRGFVDNSPLHF
many	TRBJ1-1	TRBD1	TRBV4-3	TGCGCCAGCAGCCAAGAGTCCGGGACAGGGGCTTTCTTT	CASSQESGTGAFF
few	TRBJ1-2	NA	TRBV5-1	TGCGCCAGCAGCTCGGGGGGCAAATATGGCTACACCTTC	CASSSGGKYGYTF
many	TRBJ1-1	TRBD1	TRBV7-3	TGTGCCAGCAGCTTAAAGGCCCGGGGGACAGGGGGACCGAACACTGAAGCTTTCTTT	CASSLKARGTGGPNTEAFF
NA	TRBJ2-3	TRBD2	TRBV2	TGTGCCAGCACGGGACTAGGCACAGATACGCAGTATTTT	CASTGLGTDTQYF
many	TRBJ1-5	NA	TRBV6-6	TGTGCCAGCAGTTCCGGGGGTGGGGTCAATAGCAATCAGCCCCAGCATTTT	CASSSGGGVNSNQPQHF
many	TRBJ1-2	TRBD1	TRBV20-1	TGCAGTGCTAAGGGACAGGCTAACTATGGCTACACCTTC	CSAKGQANYGYTF
few	TRBJ2-2	NA	TRBV29-1	TGCAGCGTCCTGATCGTGGACGGCGGGGAGCGGTTTTTT	CSVLIVDGGERFF
NA	TRBJ1-1	TRBD1	TRBV27	TGTGCCAGCAGTACGCTGACAGGGGAAGCTTTCTTT	CASSTLTGEAFF
many	TRBJ2-3	NA	TRBV18	TGTGCCAGCTCACCATCGGAAAGGGTCCCCCCCCCGGATACGCAGTATTTT	CASSPSERVPPPDTQYF
NA	TRBJ2-1	TRBD2	TRBV20-1	TGCAGTGCTAGGCAGGGGACTAGCTTCAATGAGCAGTTCTTC	CSARQGTSFNEQFF
few	TRBJ1-6	NA	TRBV20-1	TGCAGTACTACCCACTCCCCGGGGTATAATTCACCCCTCCACTTT	CSTTHSPGYNSPLHF
many	TRBJ2-5	NA	TRBV18	TGTGCCAGCTCACCAGCCGGGAAAAAGGGGGAGACCCAGTACTTC	CASSPAGKKGETQYF
many	TRBJ2-1	TRBD1	TRBV7-9	TGTGCCAGCAGCTCTGGGGACAGGGAGCAGTTCTTC	CASSSGDREQFF
NA	TRBJ1-6	NA	TRBV20-1	TGCAGTGCTAGAGCCCGTAGCAGGGACGGGCCCAATTCACCCCTCCACTTT	CSARARSRDGPNSPLHF
many	TRBJ1-2	TRBD1	TRBV20-1	TGCAGTGCTAGGGACCCGGACAGGGGGGACTATGGCTACACCTTC	CSARDPDRGDYGYTF
many	TRBJ2-5	TRBD2	TRBV12-3/TRBV12-4	TGTGCCAGCAGTCCTCACGGGGGCGGGGGGGCCGGAGAGACCCAGTACTTC	CASSPHGGGGAGETQYF
NA	TRBJ2-7	TRBD1	TRBV6-5	TGTGCCAGCAATAACAGGGGTGTAGACGAGCAGTACTTC	CASNNRGVDEQYF
NA	TRBJ2-1	NA	TRBV18	TGTGCCAGCTCACCACTCTTTAACAATCAAGTCCATGAGCAGTTCTTC	CASSPLFNNQVHEQFF
NA	TRBJ1-5	NA	TRBV18	TGTGCCAGCTCACCGTACGTTGGCTCGGGCAATCAGCCCCAGCATTTT	CASSPYVGSGNQPQHF
few	TRBJ1-4	NA	TRBV14	TGTGCCAGCAGCCAACCCGGGCCAGCAACTAATGAAAAACTGTTTTTT	CASSQPGPATNEKLFF
few	TRBJ2-2	NA	TRBV7-2	TGTGCCAGCAGCTTAGCGTGGGAACCTAACACCGGGGAGCTGTTTTTT	CASSLAWEPNTGELFF
many	TRBJ2-3	NA	TRBV30	TGTGCCTGGGAAGGAGGGGGAGATACGCAGTATTTT	CAWEGGGDTQYF
many	TRBJ2-5	TRBD2	TRBV28	TGTGCCAGCACCTACCCCCGGGGGGGCCGAGAGACCCAGTACTTC	CASTYPRGGRETQYF
many	TRBJ1-2	TRBD1	TRBV20-1	TGCAGTGCTAGAGACGAGACAGGGTCCCGCGGCTACACCTTC	CSARDETGSRGYTF
few	TRBJ2-2	TRBD1	TRBV7-8	TGTGCCAGCAGGTCGACAGGGGGAGACACCGGGGAGCTGTTTTTT	CASRSTGGDTGELFF
NA	TRBJ2-7	TRBD2	TRBV7-2	TGTGCCAGCAGCTTAGGAACTAGCGGCATGTACGAGCAGTACTTC	CASSLGTSGMYEQYF
many	TRBJ1-5	NA	TRBV4-3	TGCGCCAGCAGCCAGGATTTAGATCAGCCCCAGCATTTT	CASSQDLDQPQHF
many	TRBJ1-5	NA	TRBV15	TGTGCCACCAGCAGAGATAGGCACCAGCCCCAGCATTTT	CATSRDRHQPQHF
many	TRBJ2-7	NA	TRBV10-3	TGTGCCATCAGTGACGTCTCCTACGAGCAGTACTTC	CAISDVSYEQYF
many	TRBJ2-4	NA	TRBV20-1	TGCAGTGCTAGAGATCCAACGAGGCCCCTAAACATTCAGTACTTC	CSARDPTRPLNIQYF
few	TRBJ2-2	NA	TRBV6-1	TGTGCCAGCAGGGGGCCCGGGGACGGGGAGCTGTTTTTT	CASRGPGDGELFF
many	TRBJ2-4	NA	TRBV27	TGTGCCAGCAGTTTCATAACAGCTCTAGCCAAAAACATTCAGTACTTC	CASSFITALAKNIQYF
NA	TRBJ2-1	TRBD2	TRBV5-1	TGCGCCAGCAGCTTAGGAAGGACTAGCGGGGGGCTCCTCTACAATGAGCAGTTCTTC	CASSLGRTSGGLLYNEQFF
many	TRBJ1-2	NA	TRBV29-1	TGCAGCGTTGAAACCAACAGGGATGGCTACACCTTC	CSVETNRDGYTF
NA	TRBJ2-3	TRBD1	TRBV7-2	TGTGCCAGCAGCCGACAGGGAGCGGCAGATACGCAGTATTTT	CASSRQGAADTQYF
NA	TRBJ2-2	TRBD1	TRBV5-1	TGCGCCAGCAGCGAGGGACAGGTGAACACCGGGGAGCTGTTTTTT	CASSEGQVNTGELFF
many	TRBJ1-6	NA	TRBV3-1	TGTGCCAGCAGCCAAGTTGCGGCTAAGGCACCCCTCCACTTT	CASSQVAAKAPLHF
many	TRBJ2-3	NA	TRBV14	TGTGCCAGCAGCCCGGGGAACACAGATACGCAGTATTTT	CASSPGNTDTQYF
few	TRBJ2-1	TRBD2	TRBV19	TGTGCCAGTAGTAGCATACTAGCGGGGGGGAACAATGAGCAGTTCTTC	CASSSILAGGNNEQFF
many	TRBJ2-1	TRBD2	TRBV5-6	TGTGCTGCAGAGAGGGGCGGGGGAGGCAATGAGCAGTTCTTC	CAAERGGGGNEQFF
NA	TRBJ2-3	TRBD2	TRBV20-1	TGCAGTGGGAGCGGGAGTATCGCAGATACGCAGTATTTT	CSGSGSIADTQYF
many	TRBJ1-2	NA	TRBV28	TGTGCCAGCAGTTTATCACCCTATGGCTACACCTTC	CASSLSPYGYTF
NA	TRBJ2-1	TRBD1	TRBV14	TGTGCCAGCAGCGGTCGGACAGGGGGCTACAATGAGCAGTTCTTC	CASSGRTGGYNEQFF
many	TRBJ1-2	NA	TRBV7-9	TGTGCCAGCAGCTTAGTACTCGGCGGGAAATATGGCTACACCTTC	CASSLVLGGKYGYTF
few	TRBJ2-2	NA	TRBV6-2/TRBV6-3	TGTGCCAGCGGAGGGGCTCGGCTTCCGAACACCGGGGAGCTGTTTTTT	CASGGARLPNTGELFF
NA	TRBJ1-2	TRBD1	TRBV7-9	TGTGCCAGCAGCTCCGGGACAGGGGAGGGAGCTAACTATGGCTACACCTTC	CASSSGTGEGANYGYTF
NA	TRBJ1-1	NA	TRBV5-1	TGCGCCAGCAGCTTGCTGGGGGGTGTACTGAACACTGAAGCTTTCTTT	CASSLLGGVLNTEAFF
many	TRBJ2-7	NA	TRBV11-1	TGTGCCAGCAGCTTATTGGCAGGGGCTAGTCAGTACTTC	CASSLLAGASQYF
NA	TRBJ1-1	NA	TRBV18	TGTGCCAGCTCACGCTCGGGTGAGTTCACTGAAGCTTTCTTT	CASSRSGEFTEAFF